This T cell receptor (beta chain) appears in the sequencing data of a study of shared clonotypes between healthy human individuals. Profiling relied on immunoSEQ multiplex PCR, and the TCRdb table lists in-frame clones only, not all of them. The sample shows 450,000 to 650,000 clones, roughly 79% of them seen only once. This clone was seen once. Trimming cost V 3 bases and J 1 base, with 7 bases left between them. Germline CDR1 is MGHRA and CDR2 is YSYEKL. CDR3 length: 14 residues. This clonotype was obtained from a woman aged 40 to 55 in good health. Some clones in this sample may be carry-over from other donors' samples. The gene calls are TRBV4-1 and TRBJ1-5; D ambiguous. The sequenced sample consisted of PBMCs. The CDR3 DNA sequence: TGCGCCAGCAGCCACCTAGTCAGCAATCAGCCCCAGCATTTT. Amino acids: CASSHLVSNQPQHF.